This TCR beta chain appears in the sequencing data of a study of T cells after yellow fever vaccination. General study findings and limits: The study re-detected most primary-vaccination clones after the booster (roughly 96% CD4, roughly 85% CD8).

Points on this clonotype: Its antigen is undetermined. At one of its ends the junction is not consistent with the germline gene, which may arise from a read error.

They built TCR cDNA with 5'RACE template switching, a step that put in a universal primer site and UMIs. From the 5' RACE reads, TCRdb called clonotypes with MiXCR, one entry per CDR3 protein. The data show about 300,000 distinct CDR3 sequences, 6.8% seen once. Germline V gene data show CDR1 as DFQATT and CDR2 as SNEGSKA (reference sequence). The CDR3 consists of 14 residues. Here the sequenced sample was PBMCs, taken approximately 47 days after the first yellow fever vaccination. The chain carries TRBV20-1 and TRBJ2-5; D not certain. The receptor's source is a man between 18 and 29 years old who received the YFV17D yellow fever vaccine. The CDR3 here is CSARDPSSREAQYF. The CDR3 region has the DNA TGCAGTGCTAGAGACCCAAGCTCAAGAGAGGCCCAGTACTTC.